This is a list of T cell receptor beta chains from one sample in a study of blood T cell repertoires in COVID-19. The method was immunoSEQ multiplex PCR; TCRdb's version includes in-frame clones alone and lacks a portion of them. The sample includes roughly 250,000 clones, 88% of them seen just once. The sample was PBMCs or T cells enriched from blood (not recorded which). The origin of the receptors is a woman aged 45-65 years who had recovered from COVID-19. The CDR3 runs from the conserved cysteine through the conserved F or W. Fields, in order: CDR3 DNA, CDR3 protein, D gene, J gene, clone size, V gene. D genes are given only for firm matches. Size values are once, few and many counts, or a class for expanded clones, and some rows have none.

DNA: TGTGCCACCAGCAGAGATACGGGCAGTGGGAGATACACAAATTCACCCCTCCACTTT
CDR3: CATSRDTGSGRYTNSPLHF
D: NA
J: TRBJ1-6
size: NA
V: TRBV15

DNA: TGTGCCAGCAACCTTAGCGTACCCCCCCCCTACGAGCAGTACTTC
CDR3: CASNLSVPPPYEQYF
D: NA
J: TRBJ2-7
size: NA
V: TRBV2

DNA: TGTGCCTGGGCCGCACGGAGGGAAAAACTGTTTTTT
CDR3: CAWAARREKLFF
D: NA
J: TRBJ1-4
size: NA
V: TRBV6-4

DNA: TGTGCCAGCAGTTACAGAGCGGGAGGCACAGATACGCAGTATTTT
CDR3: CASSYRAGGTDTQYF
D: TRBD2
J: TRBJ2-3
size: NA
V: TRBV6-5

DNA: TGCGCCAGCAGCCTCGGGGAGAGCTCTGGAAACACCATATATTTT
CDR3: CASSLGESSGNTIYF
D: NA
J: TRBJ1-3
size: few
V: TRBV4-1

DNA: TGTGCCAGCAGTTACGGCAGGGAGGCCTACGAGCAGTACTTC
CDR3: CASSYGREAYEQYF
D: NA
J: TRBJ2-7
size: NA
V: TRBV6-2/TRBV6-3

DNA: TGTGCCAGCAACTGGCCAGGGCGGCATGAGCAGTTCTTC
CDR3: CASNWPGRHEQFF
D: NA
J: TRBJ2-1
size: NA
V: TRBV12-3/TRBV12-4

DNA: TGTGCCAGTAGAGGGACTAGCGGGGCTTACGAGCAGTACTTC
CDR3: CASRGTSGAYEQYF
D: TRBD2
J: TRBJ2-7
size: NA
V: TRBV19

DNA: TGTGCCAGCAGTTACAAGAGGCGACAGTCGAACACTGAAGCTTTCTTT
CDR3: CASSYKRRQSNTEAFF
D: NA
J: TRBJ1-1
size: NA
V: TRBV6-5

DNA: TGTGCCAGCAAGGCAGCGGGAGTCTTAGGTCAAGAGCAGTACTTC
CDR3: CASKAAGVLGQEQYF
D: TRBD2
J: TRBJ2-7
size: once
V: TRBV25-1

DNA: TGTGCCAGCAGTGAACAACCGGTGAGCAATCAGCCCCAGCATTTT
CDR3: CASSEQPVSNQPQHF
D: NA
J: TRBJ1-5
size: NA
V: TRBV6-1

DNA: TGTGCCTGGAGTATAAGGGACACAGGATTATACTATGGCTACACCTTC
CDR3: CAWSIRDTGLYYGYTF
D: NA
J: TRBJ1-2
size: NA
V: TRBV30

DNA: TGTGCCTGGACTCGGACATCGGTTTCGGAGACCCAGTACTTC
CDR3: CAWTRTSVSETQYF
D: NA
J: TRBJ2-5
size: NA
V: TRBV30

DNA: TGTGCCAGCATCCAAACGAGGATCACCGGGGAGCTGTTTTTT
CDR3: CASIQTRITGELFF
D: NA
J: TRBJ2-2
size: few
V: TRBV2

DNA: TGTGCCAGCAGTTTAGGGCGTGGAAAGACCCAGTACTTC
CDR3: CASSLGRGKTQYF
D: NA
J: TRBJ2-5
size: NA
V: TRBV28

DNA: TGTGCCAGCAGTCTACAGGGGAACACTGAAGCTTTCTTT
CDR3: CASSLQGNTEAFF
D: NA
J: TRBJ1-1
size: NA
V: TRBV7-9

DNA: TGTGCCAGCAGTACTGGGACAGTCAATGGCTACACCTTC
CDR3: CASSTGTVNGYTF
D: TRBD1
J: TRBJ1-2
size: NA
V: TRBV28

DNA: TGTGCCAGCAACCCCAAGCTTGTGCCTAGCAATGCTGATACGCAGTATTTT
CDR3: CASNPKLVPSNADTQYF
D: NA
J: TRBJ2-3
size: NA
V: TRBV11-2

DNA: TGTGCCAGTAGTATACAGGCCAAAAACATTCAGTACTTC
CDR3: CASSIQAKNIQYF
D: NA
J: TRBJ2-4
size: NA
V: TRBV19

DNA: TGTGCCAGCAGCCAAGATAACAGGGGGCCTGAAAAACTGTTTTTT
CDR3: CASSQDNRGPEKLFF
D: TRBD1
J: TRBJ1-4
size: NA
V: TRBV4-2

DNA: TGTGCCAGCACCAAAATTAGTTCTGAGCAGTTCTTC
CDR3: CASTKISSEQFF
D: NA
J: TRBJ2-1
size: NA
V: TRBV5-6

DNA: TGTGCCAGCAGTCTCCCGGGACTAGCGAGAAACAATGAGCAGTTCTTC
CDR3: CASSLPGLARNNEQFF
D: TRBD2
J: TRBJ2-1
size: once
V: TRBV28

DNA: TGTGCCAGCAGTTCAGGAGGGACTATCCAAGAGACCCAGTACTTC
CDR3: CASSSGGTIQETQYF
D: TRBD2
J: TRBJ2-5
size: NA
V: TRBV28

DNA: TGTGCCAGCAGCTGGGGGGAGGGTAGCGGGAGGGTTGAGCAGTTCTTC
CDR3: CASSWGEGSGRVEQFF
D: TRBD2
J: TRBJ2-1
size: NA
V: TRBV5-4

DNA: TGCAGCGTTGAAGGGAGGGGACAGTACGTAGAGACCCAGTACTTC
CDR3: CSVEGRGQYVETQYF
D: NA
J: TRBJ2-5
size: NA
V: TRBV29-1

DNA: TGTGCCAGCAGCCTCCAGGGAACCGGGGAGCTGTTTTTT
CDR3: CASSLQGTGELFF
D: NA
J: TRBJ2-2
size: once
V: TRBV14

DNA: TGTGCCAGTAGTATAGATAGGGCAGGGAGGCAGCCCCAGCATTTT
CDR3: CASSIDRAGRQPQHF
D: NA
J: TRBJ1-5
size: NA
V: TRBV19